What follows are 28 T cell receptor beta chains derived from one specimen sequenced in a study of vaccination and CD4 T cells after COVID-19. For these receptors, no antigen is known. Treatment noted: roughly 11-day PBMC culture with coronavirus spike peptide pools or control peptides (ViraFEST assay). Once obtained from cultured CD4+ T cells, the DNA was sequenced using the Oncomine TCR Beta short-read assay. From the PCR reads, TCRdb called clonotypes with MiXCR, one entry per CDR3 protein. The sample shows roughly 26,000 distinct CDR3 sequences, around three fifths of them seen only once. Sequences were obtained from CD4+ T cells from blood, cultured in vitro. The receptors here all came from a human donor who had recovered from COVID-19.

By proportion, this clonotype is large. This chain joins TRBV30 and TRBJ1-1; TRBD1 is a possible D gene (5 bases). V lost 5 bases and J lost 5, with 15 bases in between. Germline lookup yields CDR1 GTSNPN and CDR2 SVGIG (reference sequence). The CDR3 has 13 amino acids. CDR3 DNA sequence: TGTGCCTGGTACCGGTTCCGGGGGACTGAAGCTTTCTTT. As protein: CAWYRFRGTEAFF.

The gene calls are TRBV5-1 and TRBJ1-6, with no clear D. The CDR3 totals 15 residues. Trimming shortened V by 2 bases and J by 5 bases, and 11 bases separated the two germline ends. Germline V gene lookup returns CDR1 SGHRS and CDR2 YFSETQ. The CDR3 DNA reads TGCGCCAGCAGCTTCTCCGAGCTTCATAATTCACCCCTCCACTTT. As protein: CASSFSELHNSPLHF.

The CDR3 protein is CSARGQGGNQPQHF. In DNA, the CDR3 is TGCAGTGCTAGAGGGCAGGGGGGCAATCAGCCCCAGCATTTT. The rearrangement uses TRBV20-1 and TRBJ1-5; 7 nucleotides align to TRBD1. This CDR3 is built from 14 residues. Germline assignment: CDR1 DFQATT and CDR2 SNEGSKA (reference sequence). J was trimmed by 2 bases and V by 1 base; bases with no gene match: 2.

The CDR3: CASSLEGANVLTF. The CDR3 nucleotides are TGTGCCAGCAGCTTGGAGGGGGCCAACGTCCTGACTTTC. This rearrangement joins TRBV11-3 to TRBJ2-6; no clear D. CDR3 size: 13 residues. CDR1 SGHNT and CDR2 YENEEA come from the germline V gene. Between the trimmed V and J ends, which lost 3 bases and 4 bases, there was a span of 4 bases. The variable domain in full, completed from reference TRBV11-3 and TRBJ2-6, reads EAGVVQSPRYKIIEKKQPVAFWCNPISGHNTLYWYLQNLGQGPELLIRYENEEAVDDSQLPKDRFSAERLKGVDSTLKIQPAELGDSAVYLCASSLEGANVLTFGAGSRLTVL.

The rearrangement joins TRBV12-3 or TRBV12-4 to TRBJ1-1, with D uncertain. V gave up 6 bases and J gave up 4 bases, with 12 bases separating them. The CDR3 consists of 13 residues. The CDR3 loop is CASSGTWGTEAFF. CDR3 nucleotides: TGTGCCAGCAGCGGAACATGGGGCACTGAAGCTTTCTTT.

The CDR3 bases are TGCGCCAGCAGGCAGGGGGGTGATGGCTACACCTTC. This codes for CASRQGGDGYTF. The V call is TRBV10-2, the J call TRBJ1-2; 7 nucleotides match TRBD1. V gave up 6 bases and J gave up 6 bases; unmatched junction bases: 4. CDR1 is WSHSY and CDR2 is SAAADI in the germline V gene. The CDR3 covers 12 residues.

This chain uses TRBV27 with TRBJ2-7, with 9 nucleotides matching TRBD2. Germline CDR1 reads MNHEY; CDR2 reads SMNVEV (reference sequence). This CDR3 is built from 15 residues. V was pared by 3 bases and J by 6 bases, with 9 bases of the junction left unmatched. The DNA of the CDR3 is TGTGCCAGCAGTTTCCGTCCCGGGACTAGCCCCGAGCAGTACTTC. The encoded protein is CASSFRPGTSPEQYF.

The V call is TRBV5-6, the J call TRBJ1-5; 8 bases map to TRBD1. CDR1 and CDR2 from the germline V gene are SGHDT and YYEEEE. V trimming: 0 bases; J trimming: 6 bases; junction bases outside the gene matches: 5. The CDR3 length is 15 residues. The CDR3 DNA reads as TGTGCCAGCAGCTTGGGGACAGGGAGAGGTCAGCCCCAGCATTTT. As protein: CASSLGTGRGQPQHF.

The CDR3 reads CASSLTSGGQETQYF. Here the CDR3 DNA reads TGTGCCAGCAGCTTAACTAGCGGGGGCCAAGAGACCCAGTACTTC. The chain joins TRBV11-3 to TRBJ2-5; 11 bases fit TRBD2. Trimming cost V 2 bases and J 1 base; bases outside gene matches: 0. The CDR3 is made up of 15 amino acids. The germline V gene has CDR1 SGHNT and CDR2 YENEEA.

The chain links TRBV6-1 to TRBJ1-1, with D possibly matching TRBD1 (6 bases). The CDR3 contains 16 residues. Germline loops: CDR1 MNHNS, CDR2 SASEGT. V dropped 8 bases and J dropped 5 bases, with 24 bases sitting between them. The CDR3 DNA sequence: TGTGCCAGCTACCCCAGGGGCGGGCAGGGAGGAACTGAAGCTTTCTTT. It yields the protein CASYPRGGQGGTEAFF.

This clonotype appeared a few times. In DNA form, the CDR3 reads TGTGCCAGCAGCAAAGATGCCACAGACAGGAACACTGAAGCTTTCTTT. Translating gives CASSKDATDRNTEAFF. This chain links TRBV21-1 with TRBJ1-1; the table's D call TRBD1 went unverified against the DNA. TRBV21-1 is classified as a pseudogene. The CDR3 loop spans 16 amino acids.

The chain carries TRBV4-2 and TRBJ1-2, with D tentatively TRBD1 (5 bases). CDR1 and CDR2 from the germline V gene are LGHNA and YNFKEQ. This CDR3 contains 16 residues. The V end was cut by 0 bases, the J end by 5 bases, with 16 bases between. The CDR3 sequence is CASSQDLGGRGYGYTF. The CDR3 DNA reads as TGTGCCAGCAGCCAAGATCTCGGGGGAAGAGGATATGGCTACACCTTC.

CDR3 bases: TGTGCCACCAGCAGAGTCCCGGGACTCTCCACAGATACGCAGTATTTT. Translated: CATSRVPGLSTDTQYF. V gene TRBV15 combines with J gene TRBJ2-3; maybe TRBD2 (6 bases). Trimming took off 1 base at V and 2 bases at J, with 13 bases between the two ends. The CDR3 covers 16 residues. CDR1 is LNHNV and CDR2 is YYDKDF in the germline V gene (reference sequence).

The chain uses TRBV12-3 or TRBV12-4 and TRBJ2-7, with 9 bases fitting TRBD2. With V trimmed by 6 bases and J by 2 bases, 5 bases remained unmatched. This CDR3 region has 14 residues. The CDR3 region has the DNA TGTGCCAGCAGCGTGACTAGCGGTACCTACGAGCAGTACTTC. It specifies CASSVTSGTYEQYF.

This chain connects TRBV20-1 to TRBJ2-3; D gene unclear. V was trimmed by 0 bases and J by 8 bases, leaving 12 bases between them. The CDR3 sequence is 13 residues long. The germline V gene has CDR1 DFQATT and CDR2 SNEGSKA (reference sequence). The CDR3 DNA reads TGCAGTGCTAGAGATCTTGCCCCCGGTACGCAGTATTTT. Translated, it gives CSARDLAPGTQYF.

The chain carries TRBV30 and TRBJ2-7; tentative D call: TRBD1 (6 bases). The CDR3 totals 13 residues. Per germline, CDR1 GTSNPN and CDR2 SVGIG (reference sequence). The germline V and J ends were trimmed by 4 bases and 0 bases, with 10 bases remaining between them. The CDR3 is CAWNRVGSYEQYF. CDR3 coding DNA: TGTGCCTGGAACAGGGTCGGCTCCTACGAGCAGTACTTC.

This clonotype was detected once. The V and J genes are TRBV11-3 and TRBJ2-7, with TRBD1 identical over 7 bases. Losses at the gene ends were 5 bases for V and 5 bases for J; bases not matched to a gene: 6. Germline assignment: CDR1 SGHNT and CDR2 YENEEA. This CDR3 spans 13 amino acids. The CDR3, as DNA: TGTGCCAGCAGCCCCGTAGGACAGGACGAGCAGTACTTC. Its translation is CASSPVGQDEQYF.

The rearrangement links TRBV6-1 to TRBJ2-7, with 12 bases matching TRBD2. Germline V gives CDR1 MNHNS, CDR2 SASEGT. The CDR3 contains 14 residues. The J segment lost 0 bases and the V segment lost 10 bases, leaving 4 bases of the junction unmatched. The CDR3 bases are TGTGCCACTAAGACTAGCGGGAGCTCCTACGAGCAGTACTTC. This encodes CATKTSGSSYEQYF.

The CDR3 reads CASRSGTDETNSPLHF. The CDR3 DNA reads TGTGCCAGTCGCTCCGGGACGGACGAAACGAATTCACCCCTCCACTTT. The gene calls are TRBV19 and TRBJ1-6; TRBD1 is a possible D gene (5 bases). CDR1 and CDR2 from the germline V gene are LNHDA and SQIVND (reference sequence). V gave up 8 bases and J gave up 7 bases, with 21 bases separating them. The CDR3 runs to 16 residues.

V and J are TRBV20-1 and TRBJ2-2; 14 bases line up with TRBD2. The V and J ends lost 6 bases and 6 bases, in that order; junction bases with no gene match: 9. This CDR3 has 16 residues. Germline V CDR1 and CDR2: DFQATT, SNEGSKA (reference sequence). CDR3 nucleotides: TGCAGTGCACTAGTTCGGACTAGCGGGAGGCCCGGGGAGCTGTTTTTT. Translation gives CSALVRTSGRPGELFF.

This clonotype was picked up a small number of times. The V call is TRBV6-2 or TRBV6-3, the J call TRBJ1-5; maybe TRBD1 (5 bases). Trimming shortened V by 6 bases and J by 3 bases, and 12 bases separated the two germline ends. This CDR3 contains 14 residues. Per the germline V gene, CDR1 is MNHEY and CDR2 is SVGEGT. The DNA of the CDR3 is TGTGCCAGCAGGAATGGGGGGTCCAATCAGCCCCAGCATTTT. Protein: CASRNGGSNQPQHF.

The CDR3 here is CAWSTGSSYEQYF. The CDR3, as DNA: TGTGCCTGGAGTACGGGGAGCTCCTACGAGCAGTACTTC. The chain is built from TRBV30 and TRBJ2-7, with a weak D call TRBD2 (5 bases). V shed 2 bases and J shed 0 bases, with 8 bases lying between them. The CDR3 sequence is 13 residues long. Germline V gene sequence: CDR1 GTSNPN, CDR2 SVGIG (reference sequence).

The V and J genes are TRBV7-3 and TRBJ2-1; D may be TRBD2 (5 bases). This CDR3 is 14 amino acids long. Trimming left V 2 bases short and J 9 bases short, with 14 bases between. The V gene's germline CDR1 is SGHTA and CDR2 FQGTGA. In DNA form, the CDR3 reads TGTGCCAGCAGCTTATCCCCTAGCAAGGGTGAGCAGTTCTTC. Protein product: CASSLSPSKGEQFF.

The CDR3 sequence is CRGLAAEGGTQYF. The CDR3 DNA reads as TGCAGGGGACTAGCGGCAGAAGGGGGTACGCAGTATTTT. The gene calls are TRBV20-1 and TRBJ2-3; TRBD2 matches 11 bases. The CDR3 consists of 13 residues. CDR1 DFQATT and CDR2 SNEGSKA come from the germline V gene (reference sequence).

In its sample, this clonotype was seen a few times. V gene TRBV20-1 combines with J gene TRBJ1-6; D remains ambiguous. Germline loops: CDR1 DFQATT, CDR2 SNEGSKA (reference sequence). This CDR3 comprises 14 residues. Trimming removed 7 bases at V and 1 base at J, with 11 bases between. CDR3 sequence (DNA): TGCAGTGTCAGGTTGAGGTCCTATAATTCACCCCTCCACTTT. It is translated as CSVRLRSYNSPLHF.

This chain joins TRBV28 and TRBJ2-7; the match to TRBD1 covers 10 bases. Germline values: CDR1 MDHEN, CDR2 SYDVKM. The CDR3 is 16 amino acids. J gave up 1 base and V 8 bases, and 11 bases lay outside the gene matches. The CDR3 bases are TGTGCCAGCCGTCCTGCGGGGACAGGGGTGTCCTACGAGCAGTACTTC. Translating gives CASRPAGTGVSYEQYF.

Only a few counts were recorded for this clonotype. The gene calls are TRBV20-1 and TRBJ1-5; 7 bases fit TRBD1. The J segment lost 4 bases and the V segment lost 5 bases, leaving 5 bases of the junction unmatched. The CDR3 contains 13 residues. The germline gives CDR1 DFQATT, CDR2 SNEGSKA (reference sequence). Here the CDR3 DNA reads TGCAGTGCTCAGAAGGGACAGAATCAGCCCCAGCATTTT. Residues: CSAQKGQNQPQHF.

CDR3 bases: TGTGCCAGCAGTTACTGGGGGAGTAGTGACACCGGGGAGCTGTTTTTT. Amino acid sequence: CASSYWGSSDTGELFF. V usage is TRBV6-5 and J usage is TRBJ2-2, with D possibly being TRBD1 or TRBD2 (5 bases each). Trimming left V 1 base short and J 3 bases short, with 12 bases between. The CDR3 consists of 16 residues. Looked up from germline, CDR1 is MNHEY and CDR2 is SVGAGI.